The sequence of this T cell receptor (beta chain) was determined in a study of shared clonotypes between healthy human individuals. Sorted subsets were amplified in replicate PCRs using approximately 0.2 ug DNA, about 30,000 T cell genomes. Profiling relied on immunoSEQ multiplex PCR, and the TCRdb table lists in-frame clones only, not all of them. In the table there are a few million clones, 85% to 95% of which are singletons. Trimming left V 5 bases short and J 2 bases short, with 9 bases between. The CDR3 length is 14 residues. Germline CDR1 is SEHNR and CDR2 is FQNEAQ (reference sequence). This receptor was obtained from a man between 18 and 35 years old in good health. Some clones in this sample may be carry-over from other donors' samples. Sequenced material: naive CD4+ T cells from PBMCs. Specified subset: CD45RA+ positively selected. This chain connects TRBV7-9 to TRBJ1-4; tentative D call: TRBD1 (6 bases). The chain's CDR3 is CASSVQGTNEKLFF. CDR3 bases: TGTGCCAGCAGCGTCCAGGGGACTAATGAAAAACTGTTTTTT.